These T cell receptor beta chains were read from a single sample in a study of technical replicates of blood from a handful of donors. Some clones are missing from TCRdb's copy, which holds only in-frame ones; the method was immunoSEQ multiplex PCR. The sample consists of fewer than 75,000 clones, around 93% of them appearing once. Sequenced input: T cells isolated from PBMCs. These receptors were taken from a human donor in good health. The CDR3 runs from the conserved cysteine through the conserved F or W. D genes are given only for firm matches. A row's size may be missing; if present it is once, few, many or a size class.

DNA | CDR3 | V | D | length | size | J
TGTGCCAGATCAGGACTAGCGGGTGCTAAAAACATTCAGTACTTC | CARSGLAGAKNIQYF | TRBV27 | TRBD2 | 15 | NA | TRBJ2-4
TGTGCCAGCAGTGGACAGGGGAAAAGTGGCTACACCTTC | CASSGQGKSGYTF | TRBV13 | TRBD1 | 13 | NA | TRBJ1-2
TGTGCCAGCAGCTTCGGGGGGGCGGTCAATGAGCAGTTCTTC | CASSFGGAVNEQFF | TRBV7-3 | TRBD2 | 14 | NA | TRBJ2-1
TGTGCCAGCAGTGCAACGACAGCTCAGAACACCGGGGAGCTGTTTTTT | CASSATTAQNTGELFF | TRBV6-1 | NA | 16 | NA | TRBJ2-2
TGCGCCAGCAGCTTAGGGTTTTTCAGGGATGAAAAACTGTTTTTT | CASSLGFFRDEKLFF | TRBV5-1 | NA | 15 | NA | TRBJ1-4
TGTGCCAGCAGCTTTAGGGGTCACGGGGGATCAGATACGCAGTATTTT | CASSFRGHGGSDTQYF | TRBV11-2 | NA | 16 | once | TRBJ2-3
TGCGCCAGCAGCCAAGTGGGCCTCGGTCGGCCCCAGCATTTT | CASSQVGLGRPQHF | TRBV4-1 | NA | 14 | once | TRBJ1-5
TGTGCCACCTACACCGCCGGGACAGGATTCAATCAGCCCCAGCATTTT | CATYTAGTGFNQPQHF | TRBV28 | TRBD1 | 16 | few | TRBJ1-5
TGTGCCAGCAGTCCTCGAACCCTTAGCGGGAGGTTTGTTCTAACGCCGTTCTTC | CASSPRTLSGRFVLTPFF | TRBV28 | TRBD2 | 18 | NA | TRBJ2-1
TGTGCCAGCAGTTTAAGGGGCTTACGGAACACCATATATTTT | CASSLRGLRNTIYF | TRBV28 | NA | 14 | NA | TRBJ1-3
TGTGCCAGCAGGAAAACCGGGAGAGGAACTGGGACCGGGGAGCTGTTTTTT | CASRKTGRGTGTGELFF | TRBV5-4 | NA | 17 | NA | TRBJ2-2
TGTGCCAGCAGTAAGGTAGCGGGAGAGACCCAGTACTTC | CASSKVAGETQYF | TRBV6-1 | TRBD2 | 13 | NA | TRBJ2-5
TGTGCCAGCAGCTTCCGGACAGGGACGCAAGAGACCCAGTACTTC | CASSFRTGTQETQYF | TRBV11-3 | TRBD1 | 15 | few | TRBJ2-5
TGCGCCAGCAGTGAAACAGGGAATAATCAGCCCCAGCATTTT | CASSETGNNQPQHF | TRBV10-1 | NA | 14 | NA | TRBJ1-5
TGTGCCAGCAGCCAAGGACAGGGGGCGGAGACCCAGTACTTC | CASSQGQGAETQYF | TRBV4-2 | TRBD1 | 14 | NA | TRBJ2-5
TGTGCCAGCAGTTATTCTGGGGCCAACGTCCTGACTTTC | CASSYSGANVLTF | TRBV6-1 | NA | 13 | NA | TRBJ2-6
TGTGCCAGCAGCTTATTTGATAGCTATCGTTCCAATGAGCAGTTCTTC | CASSLFDSYRSNEQFF | TRBV7-3 | NA | 16 | NA | TRBJ2-1
TGTGCCAGCAGTGTGGACAGTGGATACACCGGGGAGCTGTTTTTT | CASSVDSGYTGELFF | TRBV2 | NA | 15 | NA | TRBJ2-2
TGCGCCAGCAGTCCCACAGAGTGGGCTAATGAAAAACTGTTTTTT | CASSPTEWANEKLFF | TRBV5-1 | NA | 15 | NA | TRBJ1-4
TGTGCCAGCAGCCCACAGGGCCCCATAACATACGAGCAGTACTTC | CASSPQGPITYEQYF | TRBV5-6 | NA | 15 | NA | TRBJ2-7
TGTGCCAGCAGCCTTACCGGGACAGGTTCCTACGAGCAGTACTTC | CASSLTGTGSYEQYF | TRBV4-2 | TRBD1 | 15 | NA | TRBJ2-7
TGTGCCAGCAGTTTGGCCAGTAACTATGGCTACACCTTC | CASSLASNYGYTF | TRBV27 | NA | 13 | NA | TRBJ1-2
TGTGCCAGCAGAGGCCGCGACAGGGACAACACCGGGGAGCTGTTTTTT | CASRGRDRDNTGELFF | TRBV7-9 | TRBD1 | 16 | once | TRBJ2-2
TGTGCCAGTCGACAGGGTTGGAATAGGCAGCCCCAGCATTTT | CASRQGWNRQPQHF | TRBV19 | TRBD1 | 14 | NA | TRBJ1-5
TGTGCCAGCAGCGGCGGTAATGAAAAACTGTTTTTT | CASSGGNEKLFF | TRBV6-1 | NA | 12 | NA | TRBJ1-4
TGTGCCAGTAGTGGGGGGGTTCTGGATGGCTACACCTTC | CASSGGVLDGYTF | TRBV19 | NA | 13 | NA | TRBJ1-2